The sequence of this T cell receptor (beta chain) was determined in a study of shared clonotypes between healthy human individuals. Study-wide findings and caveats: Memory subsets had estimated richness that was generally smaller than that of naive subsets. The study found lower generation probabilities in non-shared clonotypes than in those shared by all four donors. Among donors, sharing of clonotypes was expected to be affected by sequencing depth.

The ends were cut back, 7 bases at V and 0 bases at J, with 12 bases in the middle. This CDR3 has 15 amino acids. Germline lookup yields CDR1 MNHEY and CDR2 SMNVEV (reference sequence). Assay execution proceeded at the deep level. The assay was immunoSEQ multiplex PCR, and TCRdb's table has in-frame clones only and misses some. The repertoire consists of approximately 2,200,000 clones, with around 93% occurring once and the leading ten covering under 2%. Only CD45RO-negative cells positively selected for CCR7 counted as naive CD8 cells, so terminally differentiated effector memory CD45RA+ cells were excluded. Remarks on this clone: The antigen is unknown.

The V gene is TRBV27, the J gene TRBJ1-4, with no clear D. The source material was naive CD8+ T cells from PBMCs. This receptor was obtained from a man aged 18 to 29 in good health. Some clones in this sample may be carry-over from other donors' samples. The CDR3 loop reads CASTTGGATNEKLFF. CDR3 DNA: TGTGCCAGCACCACCGGCGGCGCAACTAATGAAAAACTGTTTTTT. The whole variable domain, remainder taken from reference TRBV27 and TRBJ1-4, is EAQVTQNPRYLITVTGKKLTVTCSQNMNHEYMSWYRQDPGLGLRQIYYSMNVEVTDKGDVPEGYKVSRKEKRNFPLILESPSPNQTSLYFCASTTGGATNEKLFFGSGTQLSVL.